These 5 T cell receptor beta chains originate from one sample sequenced in a study of cytomegalovirus exposure and HLA in healthy donors. It was with 60 Vbeta and 13 Jbeta primers that the PCR ran. Profiling relied on immunoSEQ multiplex PCR, and the TCRdb table lists in-frame clones only, not all of them. The sample contains about 180,000 clones, about 80% of which appear only once. Sample: PBMCs. These receptors originate from a woman aged 30 to 39 in good health and CMV-seronegative.

This chain uses TRBV2 with TRBJ1-1; 8 bases map to TRBD1. The CDR3 spans 15 residues. The V gene's germline CDR1 is SNHLY and CDR2 FYNNEI. Trimming removed 3 bases from V and 3 bases from J; junction bases left unmatched: 6. DNA of the CDR3: TGTGCCAGCAGTGACCCCAGGGGGCGTTACACTGAAGCTTTCTTT. It specifies CASSDPRGRYTEAFF.

The J gene is TRBJ1-2, the V gene TRBV6-1, with D possibly TRBD1 on 6 matching bases. The germline CDR1 and CDR2 sequences are MNHNS and SASEGT. This CDR3 has 15 amino acids. V shed 2 bases and J shed 0 bases, with 10 bases lying between them. The CDR3 region has the DNA TGTGCCAGCAGTGAAAAAGGGGGGGCTAACTATGGCTACACCTTC. It translates to CASSEKGGANYGYTF.

This chain joins TRBV5-1 and TRBJ1-2, with D uncertain. Germline V CDR1 and CDR2: SGHRS, YFSETQ. CDR3 size: 14 residues. Trimming removed 0 bases at V and 6 bases at J, with 12 bases between. CDR3: CASSLALREDGYTF. CDR3 bases: TGCGCCAGCAGCTTGGCCCTGAGAGAGGATGGCTACACCTTC.

J is TRBJ2-1 and V is TRBV5-1; 10 bases fit TRBD1. V shed 3 bases, J shed 8 bases, and the junction held 8 bases outside the gene matches. The CDR3 consists of 15 residues. Germline V gene sequence: CDR1 SGHRS, CDR2 YFSETQ. As DNA, the CDR3 is TGCGCCAGCAGCTCGGGACAGGGGATATTCGATGAGCAGTTCTTC. This translates into CASSSGQGIFDEQFF.

The chain uses TRBV5-3 and TRBJ1-3, with D perhaps matching TRBD1 (5 bases). TRBV5-3 is an open reading frame whose function is uncertain. This CDR3 is built from 14 residues. V shed 0 bases and J shed 8 bases, with 12 bases lying between them. Here the CDR3 DNA reads TGTGCCAGAAGCTTGGTCAGGGTGTGGGACACCATATATTTT. It specifies CARSLVRVWDTIYF.